This T cell receptor beta chain originates from a study of beta chain features in type 1 diabetes. Points from the study as a whole: Type 1 diabetes patients had moderately but significantly shorter TCRB CDR3s in all four CD4+ subsets.

Heparinised blood was drawn once per donor, averaging roughly 120 mL. V lost 7 bases and J lost 3; bases outside the gene matches: 4. This CDR3 contains 13 residues. Germline CDR1 is SQVTM and CDR2 is ANQGSEA. The investigators reverse transcribed all of the isolated RNA, so they sequenced expressed TCRB transcripts. Produced via immunoSEQ multiplex PCR; TCRdb's table is partial and in-frame only. The table includes approximately 730,000 clones, around 15% detected once. This clone has just a few counts. Its antigen remains unidentified. Sequenced input: naive CD4+ T cells from blood. The J gene is TRBJ1-2, the V gene TRBV29-1; 11 nucleotides agree with TRBD1. The origin of this receptor is a young man with type 1 diabetes. CDR3 amino acids: CSARDRGDYGYTF. The CDR3 bases are TGCAGCGCGCGGGACAGGGGGGACTATGGCTACACCTTC.